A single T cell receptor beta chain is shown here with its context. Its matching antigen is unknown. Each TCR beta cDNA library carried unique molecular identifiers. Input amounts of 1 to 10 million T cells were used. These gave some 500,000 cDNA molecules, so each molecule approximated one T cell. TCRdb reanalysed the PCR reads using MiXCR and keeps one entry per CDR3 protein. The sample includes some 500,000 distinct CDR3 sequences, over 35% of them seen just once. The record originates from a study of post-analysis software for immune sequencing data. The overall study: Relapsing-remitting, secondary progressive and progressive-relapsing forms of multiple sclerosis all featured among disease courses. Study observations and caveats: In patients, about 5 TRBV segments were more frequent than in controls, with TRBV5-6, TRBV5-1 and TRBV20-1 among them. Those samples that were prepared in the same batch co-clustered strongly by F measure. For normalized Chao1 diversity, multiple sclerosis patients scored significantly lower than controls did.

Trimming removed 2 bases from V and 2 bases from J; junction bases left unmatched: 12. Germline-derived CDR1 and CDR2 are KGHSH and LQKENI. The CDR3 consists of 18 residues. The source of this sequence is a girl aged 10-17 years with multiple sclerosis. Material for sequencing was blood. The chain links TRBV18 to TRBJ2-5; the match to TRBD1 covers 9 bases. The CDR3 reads CASSPGTGIRVLQETQYF. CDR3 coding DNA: TGTGCCAGCTCACCAGGGACAGGGATCCGAGTCCTTCAAGAGACCCAGTACTTC.